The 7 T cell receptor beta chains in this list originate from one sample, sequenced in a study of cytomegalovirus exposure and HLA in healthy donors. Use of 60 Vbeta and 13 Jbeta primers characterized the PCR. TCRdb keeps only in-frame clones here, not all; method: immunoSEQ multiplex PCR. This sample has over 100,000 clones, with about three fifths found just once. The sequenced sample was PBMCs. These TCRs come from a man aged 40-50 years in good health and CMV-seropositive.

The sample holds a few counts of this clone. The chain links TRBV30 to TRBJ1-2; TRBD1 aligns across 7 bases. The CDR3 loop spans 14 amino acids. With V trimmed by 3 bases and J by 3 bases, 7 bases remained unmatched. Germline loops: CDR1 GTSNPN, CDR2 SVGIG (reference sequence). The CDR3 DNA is TGTGCCTGGAGAGAGACAGGGTACGACTATGGCTACACCTTC. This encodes CAWRETGYDYGYTF.

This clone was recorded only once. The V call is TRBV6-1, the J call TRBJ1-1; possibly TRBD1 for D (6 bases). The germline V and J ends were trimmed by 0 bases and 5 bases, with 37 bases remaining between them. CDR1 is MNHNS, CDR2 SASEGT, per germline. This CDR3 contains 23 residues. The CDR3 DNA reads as TGTGCCAGCAGTGAAGCTCCCTTCCTGGCCGCCCTCTCCCCGCAAGGGGGGGGTACTGAAGCTTTCTTT. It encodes CASSEAPFLAALSPQGGGTEAFF.

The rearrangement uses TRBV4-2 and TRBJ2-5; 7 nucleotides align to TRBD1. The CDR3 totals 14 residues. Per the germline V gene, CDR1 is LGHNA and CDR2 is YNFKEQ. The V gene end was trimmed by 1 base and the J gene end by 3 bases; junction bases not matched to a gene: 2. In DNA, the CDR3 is TGTGCCAGCAGCCAAGGACAGGGTGAAGAGACCCAGTACTTC. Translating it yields CASSQGQGEETQYF.

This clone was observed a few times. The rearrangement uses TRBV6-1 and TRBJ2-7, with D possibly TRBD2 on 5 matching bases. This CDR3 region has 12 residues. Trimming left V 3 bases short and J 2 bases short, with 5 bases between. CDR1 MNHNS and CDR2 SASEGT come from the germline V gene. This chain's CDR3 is CASSDGTYEQYF. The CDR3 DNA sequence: TGTGCCAGCAGTGACGGGACCTACGAGCAGTACTTC.

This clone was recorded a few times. The CDR3 spells CASSPLAGESGANVLTF. The DNA for the CDR3 is TGTGCCAGCTCACCATTGGCGGGGGAATCTGGGGCCAACGTCCTGACTTTC. The J gene is TRBJ2-6, the V gene TRBV18; 7 bases map to TRBD2. The J segment lost 1 base and the V segment lost 2 bases, leaving 5 bases of the junction unmatched. The CDR3 sequence is 17 residues long. Germline V gene lookup returns CDR1 KGHSH and CDR2 LQKENI.

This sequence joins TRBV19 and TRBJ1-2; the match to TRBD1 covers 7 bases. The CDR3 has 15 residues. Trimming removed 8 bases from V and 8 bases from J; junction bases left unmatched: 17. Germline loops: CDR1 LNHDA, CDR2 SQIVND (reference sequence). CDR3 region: CASEPGQRSWGGYTF. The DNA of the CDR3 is TGTGCCAGTGAACCGGGACAGCGAAGTTGGGGGGGCTACACCTTC.

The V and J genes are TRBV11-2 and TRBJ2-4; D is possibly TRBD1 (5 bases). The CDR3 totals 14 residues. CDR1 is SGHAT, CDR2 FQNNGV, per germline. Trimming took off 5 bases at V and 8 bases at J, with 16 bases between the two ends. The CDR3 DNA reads TGTGCCAGCAGCCTAGGGGCCGACGAGTACATTCAGTACTTC. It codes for CASSLGADEYIQYF.